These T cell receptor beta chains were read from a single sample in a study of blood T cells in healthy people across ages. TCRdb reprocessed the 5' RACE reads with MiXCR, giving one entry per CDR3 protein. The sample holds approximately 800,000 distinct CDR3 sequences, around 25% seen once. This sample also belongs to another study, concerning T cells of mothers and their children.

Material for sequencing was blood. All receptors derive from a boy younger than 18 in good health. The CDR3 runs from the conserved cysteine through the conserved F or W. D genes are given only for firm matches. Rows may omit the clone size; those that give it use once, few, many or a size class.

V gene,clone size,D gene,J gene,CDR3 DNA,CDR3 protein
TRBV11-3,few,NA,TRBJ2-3,TGTGCCAGCAGCTCCGTTGCTAGCTTAGATACGCAGTATTTT,CASSSVASLDTQYF
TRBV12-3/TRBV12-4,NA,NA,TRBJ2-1,TGTGCCAGCAGTTTCGGTGGGCATGAGCAGTTCTTC,CASSFGGHEQFF
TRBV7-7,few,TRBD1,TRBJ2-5,TGTGCTAGCAGTCTATCAGGGGGCGAGATCGGAGAGACCCAGTACTTC,CASSLSGGEIGETQYF
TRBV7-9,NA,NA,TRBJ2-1,TGTGCCAGCAGCTTAGCGCTAGTAACAGGGCCTTACAATGAGCAGTTCTTC,CASSLALVTGPYNEQFF
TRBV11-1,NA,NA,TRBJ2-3,TGTGCCAGCAGCTTACTCTTGGGCGGCGGATTGACAGATACGCAGTATTTT,CASSLLLGGGLTDTQYF
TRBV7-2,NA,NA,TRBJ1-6,TGTGCCAGCAGGCGCGGCGGCAAGGATTCACCCCTCCACTTT,CASRRGGKDSPLHF
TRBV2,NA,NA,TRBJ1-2,TGTGCCAGCAGTGAAAACGCGAATGGCTACACCTTC,CASSENANGYTF
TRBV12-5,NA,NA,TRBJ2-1,TGTGCTAGTGGTTTGTTCGGGAGCGAGCAGTTCTTC,CASGLFGSEQFF
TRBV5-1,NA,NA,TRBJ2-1,TGCGCCAGCAGCACGGTAGGGGATGATGAGCAGTTCTTC,CASSTVGDDEQFF
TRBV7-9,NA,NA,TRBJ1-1,TGTGCCAGCAGCTTCGAGGACACTGAAGCTTTCTTT,CASSFEDTEAFF
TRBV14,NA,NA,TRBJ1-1,TGTGCCAGCAGCCCCCCATGGGTTGCGTCAAACACTGAAGCTTTCTTT,CASSPPWVASNTEAFF
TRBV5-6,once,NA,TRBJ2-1,TGTGCCAGCAGCTTTCTAGGGTATGAGCAGTTCTTC,CASSFLGYEQFF
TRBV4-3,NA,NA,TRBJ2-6,TGCGCCAGCAGCCAATCTAGCTCTGGGGCCAACGTCCTGAGTTTC,CASSQSSSGANVLSF
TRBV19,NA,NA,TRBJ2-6,TGTGCCAGTAGTAGTATAACAGGTAGCTCTGGGGCCAACGTCCTGACTTTC,CASSSITGSSGANVLTF
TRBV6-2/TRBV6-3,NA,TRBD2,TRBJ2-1,TGTGCCAGCAGTGAGGGACTAGCGGGACTCAATGAGCAGTTCTTC,CASSEGLAGLNEQFF
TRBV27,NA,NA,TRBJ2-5,TGTGCCAGCAGTTTATCTCGAGGGGCGTTCCAAGAGACCCAGTACTTC,CASSLSRGAFQETQYF
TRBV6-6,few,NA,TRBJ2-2,TGTGCCAGCAGTGGACAGATGGCGAACACCGGGGAGCTGTTTTTT,CASSGQMANTGELFF
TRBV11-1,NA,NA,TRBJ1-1,TGTGCCAGCAGCTCGAGGGGGATGGTGACTGAAGCTTTCTTT,CASSSRGMVTEAFF
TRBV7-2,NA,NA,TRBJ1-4,TGTGCCAGCAAAATGGCAGGACTAAATGAAAAACTGTCTTTT,CASKMAGLNEKLSF
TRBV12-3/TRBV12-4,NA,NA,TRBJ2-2,TGTGCCAGCAGTTTAGGGGTTAGCGGGAACACCGGGGAGCTGTTTTTT,CASSLGVSGNTGELFF
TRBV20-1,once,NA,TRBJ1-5,TGCAGTGCTAGAGTCAGCAATCGGCCCCAGCATTTT,CSARVSNRPQHF
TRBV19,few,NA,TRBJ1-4,TGTGCCACCGATAGCTGGGTGATTGAAAAACTGTTTTTT,CATDSWVIEKLFF
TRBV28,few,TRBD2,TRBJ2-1,TGTGCCAGCAGTCCGACGACTCGGGCTAGCGGCAATGAGCAGTTCTTC,CASSPTTRASGNEQFF
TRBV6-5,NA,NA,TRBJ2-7,TGTGCCAGCAGTCGAGGGGCGAACAACGAGCAGTACTTC,CASSRGANNEQYF